Here is one TCR beta chain with its context. Its antigen is currently not known. Base-call qualities are not available, and no considerably larger clone is one nucleotide away. Patients with a history of autoimmune disease or receiving systemic immunosuppression were excluded from the trial. Peripheral blood for TCR sequencing was drawn from every dose cohort at baseline, at cycle 4 day 1 and at cycle 7 day 1. The samples were drawn from a first-in-human, open-label, multicenter phase I dose-escalation trial of ivuxolimab. Adults with locally advanced or metastatic head and neck squamous cell, hepatocellular, melanoma or renal cell carcinoma were enrolled in the trial. CD4+ and CD8+ T cells were sorted separately from peripheral blood before TCR sequencing. For sequencing of the TCRbeta CDR3 region, genomic DNA was extracted from the sorted cells. The immunoSEQ Assay was used for sequencing of TCRbeta CDR3 regions. The immuneACCESS repertoire file appears here via TCRdb, limited to in-frame rearrangements. These files lack a portion of the clones; in checked studies, under half of the deficit traces to unresolved V genes, and the cause of the others is not known. This sample holds tens of thousands of clones; roughly 84% were observed only once. Approximately 15% of the sample is in the top ten clones.

These data are taken from a study of OX40 agonist ivuxolimab in advanced cancers. Study-level background: Ivuxolimab was an agonistic, fully human IgG2 monoclonal antibody directed against OX40 (CD134), a costimulatory receptor. Intravenous ivuxolimab was administered to patients every 2 weeks at six dose levels: 0.01, 0.1, 0.3, 1.5, 3 and 10 mg/kg. Of the approximately 54 dose-escalation patients, hepatocellular carcinoma was present in about 20, melanoma in around 15, renal cell carcinoma in 9 and head and neck cancer in 9. A male proportion of 75% to 85% and a mean age of 60 years, ranging from 23 to 79, were recorded for the dose-escalation cohort. Patients were allowed to have had prior anti-PD-1, anti-PD-L1 or anti-CTLA-4 therapy, and approximately 39% of the dose-escalation patients had been treated with checkpoint inhibitors. Partial responses occurred in three dose-escalation patients, of whom one had hepatocellular carcinoma and two had cutaneous melanoma. The point of sequencing TCRbeta in the periphery was to test whether ivuxolimab changed TCR sequence diversity and drove clonal T-cell expansion. The paper covers the monotherapy dose-escalation part of the phase I ivuxolimab trial, which included N of about 56 patients.

The germline V gene (reference sequence) specifies MNHEY as CDR1 and SMNVEV as CDR2. From the cysteine through the phenylalanine, the CDR3 covers 15 amino acids. Here the CDR3 DNA is all that survives: 45 bases in frame from base 1. V ends up 4 bases short and J 10 bases short, with an unmatched junction base count of 11. Study-level results and caveats: After ivuxolimab, CD8+ T cells had more expanded clones than CD4+ T cells on average. Low levels of normalized T-cell clonal expansion were also seen in some patients who did not respond. Clonal expansion of both CD4+ and CD8+ blood T cells was observed from baseline to week 6 at doses 0.1 to 3.0 mg/kg. Antigen specificity was not determined for the clonally expanded peripheral T cells. In the 0.1-3.0 mg/kg groups, partial responders had among the lowest normalized peripheral clonal expansion, particularly in CD8+ T cells.

The chain employs TRBV27 and TRBJ2-1; TRBD1 fits 9 bases in the junction. The sequenced sample was CD4+ or CD8+ T cells sorted from blood, obtained in a trial of the OX40 agonist ivuxolimab. The sequence was collected from an adult with an advanced solid tumor such as melanoma, head and neck, liver or kidney cancer. The CDR3 sequence is CASSWSDRGFGEQFF. The DNA sequence follows: TGTGCCAGCAGTTGGTCGGACAGGGGATTCGGAGAGCAGTTCTTC.